This T cell receptor beta chain came from a study of blood T cell repertoires in COVID-19. Study information: PBMCs, B-cell-depleted T cells, or T cells were the source of the cDNA or gDNA that made up the material.

Here immunoSEQ multiplex PCR was the method, and the copy in TCRdb shows in-frame clones only, minus some. Altogether about 430,000 clones are present, more than 70% being singletons, with the ten largest covering 1.4% to 1.5%. From germline, CDR1 is MGHDK and CDR2 SYGVNS. Losses at the gene ends were 1 base for V and 4 bases for J; bases not matched to a gene: 5. The CDR3 covers 16 residues. Enrollees, roughly 18 to 95 years old, lived in some 24 US areas. Cohorts were assigned according to the clinical history that participants reported. This TCR was sampled from a woman under 30 who had been exposed to COVID-19. The V and J genes are TRBV25-1 and TRBJ2-3; 10 nucleotides agree with TRBD2. The sequencing input was PBMCs or T cells enriched from blood (not recorded which). CDR3 amino acids: CASSESRLAGSDTQYF. The CDR3, as DNA: TGTGCCAGCAGTGAATCGCGACTAGCGGGTTCAGATACGCAGTATTTT. The full variable domain, completed using reference TRBV25-1 and TRBJ2-3, is EADIYQTPRYLVIGTGKKITLECSQTMGHDKMYWYQQDPGMELHLIHYSYGVNSTEKGDLSSESTVSRIRTEHFPLTLESARPSHTSQYLCASSESRLAGSDTQYFGPGTRLTVL.